Below are 9 T cell receptor beta chains sequenced from a single sample in a study of shared clonotypes between healthy human individuals. Using immunoSEQ multiplex PCR, the repertoire was profiled, and TCRdb retains in-frame clones only, with some absent. The data hold around 1.1 million clones, with 75% to 85% observed a single time. Sequencing input: memory CD4+ T cells from PBMCs. Subset reported: CD45RA-negative fraction. All receptors derive from a man younger than 30 in good health. Some clones in this sample may be carry-over from other donors' samples.

This chain joins TRBV29-1 and TRBJ2-5; D gene uncertain. There are 14 residues in the CDR3. With 3 bases removed from V and 2 bases from J, the gap between germline ends came to 13 bases. The germline V gene encodes CDR1 SQVTM and CDR2 ANQGSEA. CDR3 DNA sequence: TGCAGCGTTGAGCTGAGAGCCCGTCAAGAGACCCAGTACTTC. It translates to CSVELRARQETQYF.

This clone appeared once. The chain couples TRBV28 to TRBJ2-3; no clear D. Germline V CDR1 and CDR2: MDHEN, SYDVKM. Trimming took off 3 bases at V and 4 bases at J, with 8 bases between the two ends. There are 13 residues in the CDR3. The DNA for the CDR3 is TGTGCCAGCAGTTTGGGCCACTCAGATACGCAGTATTTT. As protein: CASSLGHSDTQYF.

The chain joins TRBV11-2 to TRBJ1-2, with 8 bases matching TRBD1. J was trimmed by 3 bases and V by 5 bases; bases with no gene match: 2. CDR3 size: 13 residues. Germline CDR1 reads SGHAT; CDR2 reads FQNNGV. The CDR3 reads CASSQGQDYGYTF. DNA of the CDR3: TGTGCCAGCAGCCAGGGACAGGACTATGGCTACACCTTC.

The V gene is TRBV14, the J gene TRBJ2-5; weak D call: TRBD2 (5 bases). The CDR3 runs 13 residues. Germline-derived CDR1 and CDR2 are SGHDN and FVKESK. Trimming took off 4 bases at V and 0 bases at J, with 6 bases between the two ends. The CDR3 sequence is CASSPGNQETQYF. The CDR3, as DNA: TGTGCCAGCAGCCCCGGGAACCAAGAGACCCAGTACTTC. Supplemented by reference TRBV14 and TRBJ2-5, the full variable domain reads EAGVTQFPSHSVIEKGQTVTLRCDPISGHDNLYWYRRVMGKEIKFLLHFVKESKQDESGMPNNRFLAERTGGTYSTLKVQPAELEDSGVYFCASSPGNQETQYFGPGTRLLVL.

The chain uses TRBV5-1 and TRBJ2-3; TRBD2 might be the D (7 bases). The CDR3 extends over 16 amino acids. The germline CDR1 and CDR2 sequences are SGHRS and YFSETQ. The V and J ends lost 2 bases and 3 bases respectively, with 16 bases between them. DNA of the CDR3: TGCGCCAGCAGCTTAGGGAGGGGGACACCTACAGATACGCAGTATTTT. It specifies CASSLGRGTPTDTQYF.

The rearrangement uses TRBV5-1 and TRBJ1-2; TRBD1 aligns across 8 bases. Trimming took 2 bases from V and 8 from J; bases not matched to a gene: 17. Germline loops: CDR1 SGHRS, CDR2 YFSETQ. The length of the CDR3 is 17 residues. CDR3 nucleotides: TGCGCCAGCAGCTTCCTGCCGCCCGGACAGGGAGGAGAAGGCTACACCTTC. This sequence encodes CASSFLPPGQGGEGYTF. Based on the CDR3 plus reference TRBV5-1 and TRBJ1-2, the full variable domain is KAGVTQTPRYLIKTRGQQVTLSCSPISGHRSVSWYQQTPGQGLQFLFEYFSETQRNKGNFPGRFSGRQFSNSRSEMNVSTLELGDSALYLCASSFLPPGQGGEGYTFGSGTRLTVV.

The chain couples TRBV19 to TRBJ2-7; 11 nucleotides align to TRBD2. Germline CDR1 reads LNHDA; CDR2 reads SQIVND (reference sequence). J lost 2 bases, V lost 7 bases, and 10 bases had no gene match. The CDR3 is made up of 16 amino acids. CDR3 protein: CASIVGGTSGTYEQYF. The CDR3 DNA sequence: TGTGCCAGTATCGTGGGGGGGACTAGCGGCACCTACGAGCAGTACTTC.

The chain links TRBV2 to TRBJ1-2; D is possibly TRBD1 (5 bases). CDR1 is SNHLY, CDR2 FYNNEI, per germline. This CDR3 is built from 13 residues. Trimming removed 4 bases at V and 5 bases at J, with 11 bases between. This chain's CDR3 is CASSAEQEYGYTF. DNA of the CDR3: TGTGCCAGCAGTGCGGAACAGGAGTATGGCTACACCTTC.

This chain joins TRBV5-4 and TRBJ1-4; weak D call: TRBD1 (5 bases). Trimming pared 4 bases from V and 8 bases from J, leaving 18 bases between. Germline CDR1 is SGHNT and CDR2 is YYREEE (reference sequence). There are 15 residues in the CDR3. The CDR3 loop is CASSVPDGAEEKLFF. The CDR3 DNA is TGTGCCAGCAGCGTCCCAGACGGGGCAGAGGAAAAACTGTTTTTT. Full variable domain (remainder filled in from reference TRBV5-4 and TRBJ1-4): ETGVTQSPTHLIKTRGQQVTLRCSSQSGHNTVSWYQQALGQGPQFIFQYYREEENGRGNFPPRFSGLQFPNYSSELNVNALELDDSALYLCASSVPDGAEEKLFFGSGTQLSVL.